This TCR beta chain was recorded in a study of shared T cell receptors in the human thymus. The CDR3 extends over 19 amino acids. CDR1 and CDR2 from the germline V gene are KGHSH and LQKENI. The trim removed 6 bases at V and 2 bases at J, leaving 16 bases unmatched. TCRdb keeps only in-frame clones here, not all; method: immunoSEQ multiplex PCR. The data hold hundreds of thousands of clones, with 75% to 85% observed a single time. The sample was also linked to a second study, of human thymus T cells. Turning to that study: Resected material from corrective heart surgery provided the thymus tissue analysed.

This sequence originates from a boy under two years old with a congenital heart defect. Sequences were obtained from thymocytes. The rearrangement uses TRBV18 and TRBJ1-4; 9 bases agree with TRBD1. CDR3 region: CASSASGTGSMGTNEKLFF. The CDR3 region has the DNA TGTGCCAGCTCCGCATCGGGGACAGGGTCAATGGGTACTAATGAAAAACTGTTTTTT. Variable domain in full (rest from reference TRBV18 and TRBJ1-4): NAGVMQNPRHLVRRRGQEARLRCSPMKGHSHVYWYRQLPEEGLKFMVYLQKENIIDESGMPKERFSAEFPKEGPSILRIQQVVRGDSAAYFCASSASGTGSMGTNEKLFFGSGTQLSVL.